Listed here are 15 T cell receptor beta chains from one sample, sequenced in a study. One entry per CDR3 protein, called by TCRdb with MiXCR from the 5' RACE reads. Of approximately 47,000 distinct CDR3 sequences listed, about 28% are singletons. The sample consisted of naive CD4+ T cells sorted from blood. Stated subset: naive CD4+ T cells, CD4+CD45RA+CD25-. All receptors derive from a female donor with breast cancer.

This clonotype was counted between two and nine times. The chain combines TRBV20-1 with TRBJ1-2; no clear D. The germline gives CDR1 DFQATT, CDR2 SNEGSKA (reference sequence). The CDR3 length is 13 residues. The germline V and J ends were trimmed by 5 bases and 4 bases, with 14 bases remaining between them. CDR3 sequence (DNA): TGCAGTGCTTATAACCGGGAGGTCTATGGCTACACCTTC. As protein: CSAYNREVYGYTF.

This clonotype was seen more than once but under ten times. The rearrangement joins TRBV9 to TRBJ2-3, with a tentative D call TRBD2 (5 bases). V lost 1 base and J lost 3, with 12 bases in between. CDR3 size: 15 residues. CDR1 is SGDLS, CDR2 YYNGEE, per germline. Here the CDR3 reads CASSVIGGRTDTQYF. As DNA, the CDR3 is TGTGCCAGCAGCGTAATTGGAGGAAGGACAGATACGCAGTATTTT.

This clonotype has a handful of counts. For the CDR3, the DNA is TGTGCCAGCACCCAGAACGAGAACACTGAAGCTTTCTTT. Its translation: CASTQNENTEAFF. The chain employs TRBV12-3 or TRBV12-4 and TRBJ1-1, with D unclear. The CDR3 runs 13 residues. Trimming left V 7 bases short and J 1 base short, with 10 bases between.

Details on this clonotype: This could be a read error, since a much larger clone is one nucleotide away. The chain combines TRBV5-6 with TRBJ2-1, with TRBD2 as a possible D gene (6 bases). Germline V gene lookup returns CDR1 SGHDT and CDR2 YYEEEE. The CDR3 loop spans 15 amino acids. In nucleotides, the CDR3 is TGTGCCGGCAGCCCCCCCGCGGGGCCCTACAATGAGCAGTTCTTC. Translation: CAGSPPAGPYNEQFF.

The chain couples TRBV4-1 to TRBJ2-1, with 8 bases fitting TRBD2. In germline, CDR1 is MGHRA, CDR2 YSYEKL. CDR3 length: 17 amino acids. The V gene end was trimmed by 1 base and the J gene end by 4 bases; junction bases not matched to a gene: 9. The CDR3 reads CASSQGWTGGPYNEQFF. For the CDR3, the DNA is TGCGCCAGCAGCCAAGGGTGGACGGGAGGGCCGTACAATGAGCAGTTCTTC.

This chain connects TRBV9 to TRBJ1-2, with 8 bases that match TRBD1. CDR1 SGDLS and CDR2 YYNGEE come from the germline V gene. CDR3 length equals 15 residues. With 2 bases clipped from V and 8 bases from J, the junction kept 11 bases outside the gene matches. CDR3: CASSVRTGFDGGYTF. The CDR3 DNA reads TGTGCCAGCAGCGTCCGGACAGGGTTTGACGGCGGCTACACCTTC.

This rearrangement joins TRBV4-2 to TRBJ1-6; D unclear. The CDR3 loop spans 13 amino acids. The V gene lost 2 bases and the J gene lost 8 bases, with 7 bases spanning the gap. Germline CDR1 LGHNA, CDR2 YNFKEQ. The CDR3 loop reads CASSQTRDSPLHF. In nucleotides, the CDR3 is TGTGCCAGCAGCCAAACTAGGGATTCACCCCTCCACTTT.

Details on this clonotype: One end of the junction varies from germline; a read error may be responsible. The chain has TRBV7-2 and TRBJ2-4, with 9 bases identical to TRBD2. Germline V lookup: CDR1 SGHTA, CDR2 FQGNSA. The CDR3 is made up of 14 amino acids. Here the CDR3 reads CASSFSGSLDIQYF. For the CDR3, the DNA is TGTGCCAGCAGCTTTAGCGGGAGTTTGGACATCCAGTACTTC.

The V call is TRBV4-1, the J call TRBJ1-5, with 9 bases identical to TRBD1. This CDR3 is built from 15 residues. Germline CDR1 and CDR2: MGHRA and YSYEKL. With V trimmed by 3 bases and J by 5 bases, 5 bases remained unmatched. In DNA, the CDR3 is TGCGCCAGCAGCCAGGCGGACAGGGGTCATCAGCCCCAGCATTTT. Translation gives CASSQADRGHQPQHF.

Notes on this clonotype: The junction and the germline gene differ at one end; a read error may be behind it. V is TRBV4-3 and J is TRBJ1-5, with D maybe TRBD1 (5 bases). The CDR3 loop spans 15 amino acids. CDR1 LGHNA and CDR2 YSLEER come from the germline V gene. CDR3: CARSQGVREGQPQHF. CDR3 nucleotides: TGCGCCCGCAGCCAAGGGGTTAGGGAAGGTCAGCCCCAGCATTTT.

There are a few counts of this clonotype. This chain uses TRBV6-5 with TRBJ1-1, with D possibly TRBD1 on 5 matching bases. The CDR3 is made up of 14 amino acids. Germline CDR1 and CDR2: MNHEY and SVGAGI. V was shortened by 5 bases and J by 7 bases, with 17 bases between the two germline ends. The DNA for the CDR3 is TGTGCCAGCAGTACCAACGGGGGGTTGATTGAAGCTTTCTTT. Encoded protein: CASSTNGGLIEAFF.

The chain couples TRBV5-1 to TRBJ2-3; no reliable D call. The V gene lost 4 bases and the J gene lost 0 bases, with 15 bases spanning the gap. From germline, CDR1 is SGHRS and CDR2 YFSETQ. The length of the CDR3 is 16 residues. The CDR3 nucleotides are TGCGCCAGCAGCCCGTTGACGGAGACTAGCACAGATACGCAGTATTTT. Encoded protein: CASSPLTETSTDTQYF.

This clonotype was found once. The CDR3 sequence is CASVWSRETQYF. CDR3 DNA: TGTGCCAGCGTTTGGAGTAGAGAGACCCAGTACTTC. V and J are TRBV6-1 and TRBJ2-5; D unclear. V lost 8 bases and J lost 4, with 11 bases in between. This CDR3 is 12 amino acids long. Germline lookup yields CDR1 MNHNS and CDR2 SASEGT.

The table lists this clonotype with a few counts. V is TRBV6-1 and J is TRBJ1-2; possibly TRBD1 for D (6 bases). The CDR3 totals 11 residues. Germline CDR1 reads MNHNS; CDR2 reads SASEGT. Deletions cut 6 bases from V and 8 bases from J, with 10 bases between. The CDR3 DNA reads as TGTGCCAGCAGAGGACAGCTCGGCTACACCTTC. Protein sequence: CASRGQLGYTF.

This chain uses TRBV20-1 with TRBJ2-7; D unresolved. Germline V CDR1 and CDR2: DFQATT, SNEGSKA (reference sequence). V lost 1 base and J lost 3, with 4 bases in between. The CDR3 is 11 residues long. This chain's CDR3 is CSARASYEQYF. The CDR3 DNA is TGCAGTGCTAGAGCAAGCTACGAGCAGTACTTC.